Listed here are 2 T cell receptor beta chains from one sample, sequenced in a study of blood T cell repertoires in COVID-19. Profiled with immunoSEQ multiplex PCR; TCRdb holds only in-frame clones, not every one. This table has around 190,000 clones, 87% appearing once. Input material: PBMCs or T cells enriched from blood (not recorded which). The receptors stem from a man aged 18 to 30 with acute COVID-19.

The chain combines TRBV7-2 with TRBJ2-7; TRBD1 matches at 7 bases. Germline loops: CDR1 SGHTA, CDR2 FQGNSA. The CDR3 is 14 residues long. V was clipped by 5 bases and J by 1 base; unmatched bases: 5. The CDR3 here is CASSQTGYSYEQYF. CDR3 in DNA: TGTGCCAGCAGCCAGACAGGGTATTCCTACGAGCAGTACTTC. Full variable domain (remainder filled in from reference TRBV7-2 and TRBJ2-7): GAGVSQSPSNKVTEKGKDVELRCDPISGHTALYWYRQSLGQGLEFLIYFQGNSAPDKSGLPSDRFSAERTGGSVSTLTIQRTQQEDSAVYLCASSQTGYSYEQYFGPGTRLTVT.

This clone has just a few counts. J is TRBJ2-5 and V is TRBV4-2; D is uncertain. The germline V gene has CDR1 LGHNA and CDR2 YNFKEQ. CDR3 length: 15 residues. With 0 bases removed from V and 5 bases from J, the gap between germline ends came to 13 bases. CDR3 sequence: CASSQDPQRGETQYF. In DNA, the CDR3 is TGTGCCAGCAGCCAAGATCCCCAGCGTGGGGAGACCCAGTACTTC.